One sample yielded the 29 T cell receptor beta chains listed below, sequenced in a study of shared clonotypes between healthy human individuals. The assay was immunoSEQ multiplex PCR, and TCRdb's table has in-frame clones only and misses some. The sample consists of approximately 640,000 clones, 55% to 75% of them appearing once. The source material was memory CD4+ T cells sorted from blood. Documented subset: CD45RA-negative fraction. The receptors were sampled from a woman aged 25 to 39 in good health.

J is TRBJ2-5 and V is TRBV7-9, with 8 positions matching TRBD1. V gave up 4 bases and J gave up 4 bases; unmatched junction bases: 5. Germline V lookup: CDR1 SEHNR, CDR2 FQNEAQ (reference sequence). The CDR3 covers 14 residues. CDR3 DNA sequence: TGTGCCAGCAGCTCCGGACAGGGCAGAGAGACCCAGTACTTC. The encoded protein is CASSSGQGRETQYF.

This chain links TRBV6-6 with TRBJ1-5; the D gene is possibly TRBD1 (6 bases). Trimming pared 6 bases from V and 5 bases from J, leaving 17 bases between. The CDR3 runs 15 residues. Germline loops: CDR1 MNHNY, CDR2 SVGAGI (reference sequence). CDR3 loop: CASSRDPDSYQPQHF. DNA of the CDR3: TGTGCCAGCAGCAGAGACCCGGACAGCTATCAGCCCCAGCATTTT.

The chain employs TRBV1 and TRBJ2-4. TRBV1 is described as a pseudogene. CDR3 length: 12 amino acids. CDR3 region: CTSSPTLDIQYF. In nucleotides, the CDR3 is TGCACCAGCAGCCCCACCTTGGACATTCAGTACTTC.

In this sample, this clone turned up a few times. V and J are TRBV28 and TRBJ1-2; tentatively, D is TRBD1 (5 bases). The CDR3 extends over 13 amino acids. Germline CDR1 is MDHEN and CDR2 is SYDVKM. V lost 4 bases, J lost 0 bases, and 6 bases lay in between. The CDR3 DNA follows: TGTGCCAGCAGTTCGGGGGCTAACTATGGCTACACCTTC. It yields the protein CASSSGANYGYTF.

This clone showed up just once. V is TRBV5-1 and J is TRBJ2-5, with D maybe TRBD2 (5 bases). V lost 1 base and J lost 5, with 12 bases in between. The CDR3 totals 14 residues. CDR1 SGHRS and CDR2 YFSETQ come from the germline V gene. CDR3 nucleotide sequence: TGCGCCAGCAGCTTGTATCCGGGGTCTGAGACCCAGTACTTC. It is translated as CASSLYPGSETQYF.

This clone has only one observation. The chain recombines TRBV29-1 with TRBJ2-1; D tentatively fits TRBD1 or TRBD2 (5 bases each). The germline V gene has CDR1 SQVTM and CDR2 ANQGSEA. The CDR3 runs to 14 residues. Deletions cut 7 bases from V and 9 bases from J, with 22 bases between. CDR3 DNA sequence: TGCAGCGGCACCGGGACCAACGCTGAGGTTGAGCAGTTCTTC. Its protein product is CSGTGTNAEVEQFF.

This clone was seen more than once but under ten times. This specimen includes other DNA sequences encoding the same CDR3. This rearrangement joins TRBV18 to TRBJ1-1, with D maybe TRBD1 (6 bases). Germline loops: CDR1 KGHSH, CDR2 LQKENI. Trimming removed 3 bases from V and 1 base from J, with 9 bases in between. The CDR3 has 14 residues. The CDR3 here is CASSPDRKNTEAFF. The DNA for the CDR3 is TGTGCCAGCTCACCTGACAGGAAGAACACTGAAGCTTTCTTT.

The chain combines TRBV19 with TRBJ2-7; 9 bases agree with TRBD2. The CDR3 is 13 residues long. Germline V gene lookup returns CDR1 LNHDA and CDR2 SQIVND (reference sequence). V lost 7 bases and J lost 6; bases outside the gene matches: 7. CDR3 loop: CASNLAGTREQYF. In DNA, the CDR3 is TGTGCCAGTAATCTAGCGGGAACACGCGAGCAGTACTTC.

The chain joins TRBV5-4 to TRBJ2-5; D gene unclear. CDR1 and CDR2 from the germline V gene are SGHNT and YYREEE (reference sequence). V lost 0 bases and J 4 bases, leaving 7 bases between the germline ends. This CDR3 is built from 13 residues. The CDR3 region is CASSLAPPETQYF. In nucleotides, the CDR3 is TGTGCCAGCAGCTTGGCCCCTCCAGAGACCCAGTACTTC.

This chain connects TRBV27 to TRBJ2-1; 12 bases match TRBD2. Germline CDR1 reads MNHEY; CDR2 reads SMNVEV (reference sequence). The CDR3 runs 16 residues. V was pared by 3 bases and J by 6 bases, with 6 bases of the junction left unmatched. The CDR3 loop is CASSLGGLAGINEQFF. In DNA, the CDR3 is TGTGCCAGCAGTTTGGGCGGACTAGCGGGAATCAATGAGCAGTTCTTC.

This clone was counted once. The chain recombines TRBV18 with TRBJ1-5; the match to TRBD1 covers 7 bases. Germline values: CDR1 KGHSH, CDR2 LQKENI. The V gene end was trimmed by 6 bases and the J gene end by 4 bases; junction bases not matched to a gene: 6. The CDR3 loop spans 14 amino acids. The CDR3 DNA follows: TGTGCCAGCTCTCAACAGGGGAGGAATCAGCCCCAGCATTTT. Its translation is CASSQQGRNQPQHF.

This clone showed up just once. The V and J genes are TRBV5-1 and TRBJ2-7, with D possibly matching TRBD1 (6 bases). Germline V gives CDR1 SGHRS, CDR2 YFSETQ. Trimming shortened V by 0 bases and J by 4 bases, and 11 bases separated the two germline ends. The CDR3 is made up of 14 amino acids. The CDR3, as DNA: TGCGCCAGCAGCTTGGGACAGGCCTATTACGAGCAGTACTTC. This gives the protein CASSLGQAYYEQYF. Full variable domain (remainder filled in from reference TRBV5-1 and TRBJ2-7): KAGVTQTPRYLIKTRGQQVTLSCSPISGHRSVSWYQQTPGQGLQFLFEYFSETQRNKGNFPGRFSGRQFSNSRSEMNVSTLELGDSALYLCASSLGQAYYEQYFGPGTRLTVT.

This clone was seen a few times. The V and J genes are TRBV2 and TRBJ2-2, with TRBD2 as a possible D gene (6 bases). V lost 8 bases to trimming and J lost 1 base, with 14 bases between them. CDR1 is SNHLY and CDR2 is FYNNEI in the germline V gene. The CDR3 is 15 amino acids. DNA of the CDR3: TGTGCCAGCTTCGAGTCGCGGGAGAACACCGGGGAGCTGTTTTTT. Its translation is CASFESRENTGELFF. The full variable domain, rest sourced from reference TRBV2 and TRBJ2-2, is EPEVTQTPSHQVTQMGQEVILRCVPISNHLYFYWYRQILGQKVEFLVSFYNNEISEKSEIFDDQFSVERPDGSNFTLKIRSTKLEDSAMYFCASFESRENTGELFFGEGSRLTVL.

The chain joins TRBV6-6 to TRBJ1-2; possibly TRBD1 for D (5 bases). The germline V gene has CDR1 MNHNY and CDR2 SVGAGI (reference sequence). The CDR3 covers 14 residues. V lost 2 bases, J lost 4 bases, and 11 bases lay in between. This CDR3 reads CASSYEGTAYGYTF. CDR3 sequence (DNA): TGTGCCAGCAGTTACGAGGGGACTGCCTATGGCTACACCTTC.

In DNA form, the CDR3 reads TGTGCCAGCAGCTTAGCAGGGGCGAACATTCAGTACTTC. Protein product: CASSLAGANIQYF. The chain carries TRBV7-2 and TRBJ2-4, with D perhaps TRBD1 (5 bases). Germline V gene sequence: CDR1 SGHTA, CDR2 FQGNSA. The CDR3 has 13 amino acids. V lost 0 bases and J lost 7, with 7 bases in between.

This chain connects TRBV19 to TRBJ2-5; the D is unclear. The CDR3 contains 13 residues. Germline CDR1 LNHDA, CDR2 SQIVND (reference sequence). The ends were cut back, 2 bases at V and 6 bases at J, with 10 bases in the middle. CDR3 in amino acids: CASSISDEKTQYF. CDR3 bases: TGTGCCAGTAGTATATCAGACGAAAAGACCCAGTACTTC. Together with reference TRBV19 and TRBJ2-5, the CDR3 gives the full variable domain: DGGITQSPKYLFRKEGQNVTLSCEQNLNHDAMYWYRQDPGQGLRLIYYSQIVNDFQKGDIAEGYSVSREKKESFPLTVTSAQKNPTAFYLCASSISDEKTQYFGPGTRLLVL.

J is TRBJ2-3 and V is TRBV19, with 8 bases matching TRBD2. The germline gives CDR1 LNHDA, CDR2 SQIVND (reference sequence). Trimming cost V 7 bases and J 3 bases; bases outside gene matches: 9. The CDR3 runs to 15 residues. The DNA of the CDR3 is TGTGCCAGTAAGCAGACTACTAGCGGTACAGATACGCAGTATTTT. Protein: CASKQTTSGTDTQYF.

This chain links TRBV5-1 with TRBJ2-7; no definite D call. Trimming cost V 6 bases and J 3 bases, with 19 bases left between them. This CDR3 is 15 amino acids long. The germline CDR1 and CDR2 sequences are SGHRS and YFSETQ. The CDR3 DNA reads as TGCGCCAGCATTAAAAACGAACAGCCTTACTACGAGCAGTACTTC. Protein sequence: CASIKNEQPYYEQYF.

The chain combines TRBV6-5 with TRBJ1-1; a possible D gene is TRBD1 (6 bases). Germline lookup yields CDR1 MNHEY and CDR2 SVGAGI. The CDR3 has 13 residues. V lost 7 bases, J lost 2 bases, and 11 bases lay in between. CDR3 loop: CASKPQGNTEAFF. In DNA form, the CDR3 reads TGTGCCAGCAAGCCACAGGGTAACACTGAAGCTTTCTTT.

This clone was detected a few times. J is TRBJ2-7 and V is TRBV27, with D tentatively TRBD1 or TRBD2 (8 bases each). Germline CDR1 is MNHEY and CDR2 is SMNVEV (reference sequence). V gave up 4 bases and J gave up 5 bases, with 33 bases separating them. The CDR3 runs 20 residues. The DNA of the CDR3 is TGTGCCAGCAGTTGGGGGGTTACAGGGGGAATGGGACTAGGAGGAAACGAGCAGTACTTC. Amino acid sequence: CASSWGVTGGMGLGGNEQYF.

Details on this clone: This sample includes further DNA sequences coding for the same CDR3. This chain links TRBV11-2 with TRBJ2-7, with D perhaps being TRBD1 or TRBD2 (5 bases each). Trimming took 1 base from V and 0 from J, leaving 10 bases between them. From germline, CDR1 is SGHAT and CDR2 FQNNGV. This CDR3 spans 15 amino acids. The CDR3 reads CASSLGPGSSYEQYF. DNA of the CDR3: TGTGCCAGCAGCTTAGGTCCAGGGAGCTCCTACGAGCAGTACTTC.

The chain links TRBV6-1 to TRBJ1-5, with 7 nucleotides matching TRBD1. The germline V gene has CDR1 MNHNS and CDR2 SASEGT. The length of the CDR3 is 12 residues. V shed 6 bases, J shed 4 bases, and the junction held 0 bases outside the gene matches. CDR3 bases: TGTGCCAGCAGGGGACAGAATCAGCCCCAGCATTTT. Amino acid sequence: CASRGQNQPQHF.

The chain recombines TRBV5-6 with TRBJ2-1; D is uncertain. Trimming pared 4 bases from V and 7 bases from J, leaving 27 bases between. CDR3 length: 18 amino acids. Germline V lookup: CDR1 SGHDT, CDR2 YYEEEE. The CDR3 DNA reads TGTGCCAGCAGCCGTAACCTCGGATGGGAATTAGGCTTGAATGAGCAGTTCTTC. Protein product: CASSRNLGWELGLNEQFF. The variable domain in full, with the rest retrieved from reference TRBV5-6 and TRBJ2-1, is DAGVTQSPTHLIKTRGQQVTLRCSPKSGHDTVSWYQQALGQGPQFIFQYYEEEERQRGNFPDRFSGHQFPNYSSELNVNALLLGDSALYLCASSRNLGWELGLNEQFFGPGTRLTVL.

The chain has TRBV18 and TRBJ1-1; maybe TRBD1 (5 bases). The CDR3 covers 14 residues. V was pared by 3 bases and J by 3 bases, with 11 bases between. In germline, CDR1 is KGHSH, CDR2 LQKENI. CDR3 residues: CASSPVGLDTEAFF. The CDR3, as DNA: TGTGCCAGCTCACCGGTGGGGCTAGACACTGAAGCTTTCTTT.

The chain joins TRBV5-4 to TRBJ2-1; 14 bases are a match to TRBD2. The V segment lost 4 bases and the J segment 0 bases; nucleotides outside the gene matches: 12. The CDR3 is 20 amino acids. Germline loops: CDR1 SGHNT, CDR2 YYREEE (reference sequence). In DNA form, the CDR3 reads TGTGCCAGCAGCCCAACCCGACTAGCGGGAGGGCTTGGCTCCTACAATGAGCAGTTCTTC. The encoded protein is CASSPTRLAGGLGSYNEQFF.

This sequence joins TRBV28 and TRBJ2-2, with D tentatively TRBD1 or TRBD2 (6 bases each). Germline CDR1 is MDHEN and CDR2 is SYDVKM. Trimming left V 7 bases short and J 7 bases short, with 16 bases between. The CDR3 is 14 amino acids. CDR3 nucleotide sequence: TGTGCCAGCATGGGGGGCGAGCAGAACGGGGAGCTGTTTTTT. Amino acid sequence: CASMGGEQNGELFF.

The chain has TRBV9 and TRBJ1-5; the D gene is possibly TRBD1 (6 bases). V lost 1 base and J lost 4, with 15 bases in between. Germline V gene lookup returns CDR1 SGDLS and CDR2 YYNGEE. The CDR3 sequence is 16 residues long. This CDR3 is CASSVMGRQGNQPQHF. The DNA for the CDR3 is TGTGCCAGCAGCGTAATGGGCCGCCAGGGGAATCAGCCCCAGCATTTT.

The chain is built from TRBV5-1 and TRBJ1-1; a weak D match, TRBD1 (5 bases). CDR3 length: 15 amino acids. Per the germline V gene, CDR1 is SGHRS and CDR2 is YFSETQ. Trimming removed 0 bases from V and 4 bases from J, with 13 bases in between. Here the CDR3 reads CASSLEGRVSTEAFF. The CDR3 coding sequence is TGCGCCAGCAGCTTGGAGGGCAGGGTGAGCACTGAAGCTTTCTTT.

The chain couples TRBV11-2 to TRBJ1-1; the D is unclear. The CDR3 has 16 residues. Germline loops: CDR1 SGHAT, CDR2 FQNNGV. The ends were cut back, 4 bases at V and 0 bases at J, with 15 bases in the middle. This CDR3 reads CASSSLSLGVNTEAFF. The CDR3 DNA follows: TGTGCCAGCAGCTCCCTTAGCCTTGGGGTGAACACTGAAGCTTTCTTT.